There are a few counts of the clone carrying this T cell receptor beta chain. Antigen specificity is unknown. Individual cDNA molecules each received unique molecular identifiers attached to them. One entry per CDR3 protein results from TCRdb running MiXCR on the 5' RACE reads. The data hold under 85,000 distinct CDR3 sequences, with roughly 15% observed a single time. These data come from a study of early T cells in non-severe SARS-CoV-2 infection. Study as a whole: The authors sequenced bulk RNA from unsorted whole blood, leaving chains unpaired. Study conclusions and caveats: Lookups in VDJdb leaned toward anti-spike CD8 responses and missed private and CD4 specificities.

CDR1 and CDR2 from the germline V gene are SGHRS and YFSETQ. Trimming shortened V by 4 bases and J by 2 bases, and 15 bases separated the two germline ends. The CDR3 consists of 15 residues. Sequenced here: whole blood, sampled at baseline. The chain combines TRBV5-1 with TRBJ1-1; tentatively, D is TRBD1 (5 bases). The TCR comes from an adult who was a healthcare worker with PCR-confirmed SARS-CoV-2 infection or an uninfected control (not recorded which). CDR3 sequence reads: CASSPWTGENTEAFF. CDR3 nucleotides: TGCGCCAGCAGCCCCTGGACGGGGGAAAACACTGAAGCTTTCTTT.